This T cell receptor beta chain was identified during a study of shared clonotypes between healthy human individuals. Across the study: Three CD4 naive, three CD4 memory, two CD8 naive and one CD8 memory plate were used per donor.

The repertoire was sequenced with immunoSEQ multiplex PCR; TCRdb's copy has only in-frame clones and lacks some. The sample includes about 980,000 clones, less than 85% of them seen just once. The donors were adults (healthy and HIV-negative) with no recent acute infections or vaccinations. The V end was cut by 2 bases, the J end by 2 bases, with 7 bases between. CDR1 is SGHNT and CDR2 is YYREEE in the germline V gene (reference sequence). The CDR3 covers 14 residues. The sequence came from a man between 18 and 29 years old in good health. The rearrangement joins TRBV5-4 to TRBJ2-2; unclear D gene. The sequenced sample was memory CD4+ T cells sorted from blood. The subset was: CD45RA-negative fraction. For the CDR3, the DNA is TGTGCCAGCAGCTTTACTTTAAACACCGGGGAGCTGTTTTTT. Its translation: CASSFTLNTGELFF.